This T cell receptor beta chain emerged from a study of blood T cell repertoires in COVID-19 (TCRdb year 2020). For the wider study: Samples covering the acute and convalescent phases of COVID-19 were provided by collaborators in the United States, Italy and Spain. The prospective study material was composed of cDNA or gDNA derived from T cells, B-cell-depleted T cells, or PBMCs. Deeply sampled blood TCRbeta repertoires from subjects exposed to, actively infected with, or recovered from COVID-19 were included in the dataset. Samples came from the ongoing ImmuneRACE study (first 160 participants) plus 1,254 subjects from 6 global collaborators. The repertoires were made available in a free public database intended to serve as a resource for research on the immune response to SARS-CoV-2. Sample metadata almost always included a de-identified subject ID, COVID-19 status, age in years and sex. Where HLA class I and class II types were available, the types were taken from metadata supplied by the sample provider, not from assay-based typing.

One collaborating source in Seattle enrolled patients while the patients were actively infected and followed the patients over time throughout the course of disease. Each collaborating institution followed its own protocols to collect whole blood in K2EDTA tubes. For TCRbeta analysis, collaborators shipped samples in one of three forms: frozen whole blood, isolated PBMCs, or DNA extracted from either of those sample types. General conclusions and limits of the study: The amount of clinical and demographic metadata varied by source and participant and was provided uncurated.

V and J lose 6 bases and 4 bases, and a span of 7 bases separates them. The germline V gene gives CDR1 as SGHTA and CDR2 as FQGNSA. The CDR3, from cysteine to phenylalanine, totals 13 residues. Only CDR3 DNA is held: 39 bases, read in frame from base 1. A word on this clone: What this receptor recognizes is not known. Base-call qualities are not available, and no considerably larger clone is one nucleotide away.

The immunoSEQ Assay, a bias-controlled multiplex PCR, was used to amplify TCRbeta CDR3 regions from genomic DNA. Per the authors' processing: The number of nucleated cells in each sample was estimated from the amplification of reference gene primers within the assay. To quantify the absolute abundance of each unique TCRbeta CDR3 rearrangement, sequence reads were collapsed and filtered. For each sample, productive Simpson clonality was calculated by taking the square root of Simpson's diversity index across productive rearrangements. The table comes from immuneACCESS by way of TCRdb, which keeps in-frame sequences with V and J called. Part of the clones is missing from these tables; in studies checked, under half for an unresolved V gene and the rest for unknown reasons. V and J calls plus clone size are reproduced from that table; the DNA served to infer D and trimming. This sample comprises fewer than 200,000 clones, about 83% of them detected only once. The top ten hold 2.5% to 3% of the sample.

This receptor was taken from a woman of 80 years or more with COVID-19, enrolled during active disease. The source material was peripheral blood. The chain was built from TRBV7-2 and TRBJ1-6; there is no confident call for the D gene. The CDR3 protein sequence reads: CASSFTYNSPLHF. The nucleotide sequence reads TGTGCCAGCAGTTTTACATATAATTCACCCCTCCACTTT.